The clone carrying this TCR beta chain has just a few counts. Its antigen remains unidentified. An end of the junction does not agree with germline; a read error may underlie this. Amplified TCR beta CDR3 regions were obtained using RNA transcripts as template. Second-round multiplex PCR came after first-round RT-PCR with HTBI primers. From the multiplex PCR reads, TCRdb called clonotypes with MiXCR, one entry per CDR3 protein. The sample shows 600,000 to 950,000 distinct CDR3 sequences, 35% to 50% of them seen only once. The data belong to a study of Graves' ophthalmopathy and Graves' hyperthyroidism. Across the whole study: At initial diagnosis, peripheral blood was obtained, and this preceded any treatment. Study-level findings and limits: The 13-signature model separated ophthalmopathy from stable hyperthyroidism at 85% to 90% sensitivity and 80% to 84% specificity. The model predicted ophthalmopathy progression with over 60% sensitivity and 72% to 85% specificity. Blood shared most expanded thyroid clonotypes above 0.001 frequency.

Germline lookup yields CDR1 SSHAT and CDR2 FNYEAQ (reference sequence). CDR3 size: 13 residues. The V gene is TRBV7-7, the J gene TRBJ2-7; D remains ambiguous. The sequence was obtained from an adult man with Graves' ophthalmopathy. The sample taken for sequencing was peripheral blood. The CDR3 nucleotides are TGTGCTAGCAGCTTAGGTAGGGCGAGCGAGCAGTACTTC. This encodes CASSLGRASEQYF.